This T cell receptor (beta chain) was sequenced during a study of blood T cells in healthy people across ages. As for the study in general: Per every two T cells, about one barcoded beta molecule was captured by template switching. Study conclusions and caveats: PBMCs went unsorted, and a conclusive naive versus antigen-experienced comparison was therefore prevented. Possibly, changes in expanded clonotypes were confounded because donor CMV status was unknown.

Germline CDR1 reads SGHTA; CDR2 reads FQGNSA. The CDR3 totals 12 residues. V lost 7 bases and J lost 6, with 11 bases in between. Points on this clonotype: Its antigen is not identified.

Extracted total RNA amounted to at least 5.5 micrograms for each sample. PCR was performed a second time for roughly 7 to 11 cycles using a sample-barcoded 5' primer and a J-beta primer mix. Each CDR3 protein gets one entry after TCRdb re-called the 5' RACE reads with MiXCR. The table shows about 1.8 million distinct CDR3 sequences, with about 50% occurring only once. The receptor was isolated from a woman aged 40-49 years in good health. The specimen sequenced was blood. The chain links TRBV7-2 to TRBJ2-3; D is undetermined. CDR3 nucleotide sequence: TGTGCCAGCACCGACCCGGTTGATACGCAGTATTTT. Amino acid sequence: CASTDPVDTQYF.